A single sample is the source of the 9 T cell receptor beta chains below, sequenced in a study of shared clonotypes between healthy human individuals. The data were produced by immunoSEQ multiplex PCR, yet TCRdb's version contains in-frame clones alone and is incomplete. Of millions of clones in the sample, roughly 92% were seen once. The sample consisted of naive CD4+ T cells sorted from blood. Subset noted: CD45RA+ positively selected. Source of these receptors: a man between 18 and 35 years old in good health.

The chain links TRBV11-2 to TRBJ1-1; D gene uncertain. CDR1 and CDR2 (germline): SGHAT, FQNNGV. The germline V and J ends were trimmed by 2 bases and 0 bases, with 7 bases remaining between them. This CDR3 region has 14 residues. The CDR3 sequence is CASSLQRMNTEAFF. For the CDR3, the DNA is TGTGCCAGCAGCTTACAGAGGATGAACACTGAAGCTTTCTTT.

The CDR3 region is CASSPDRGSNQPQHF. The DNA of the CDR3 is TGCGCCAGCAGCCCCGACAGGGGTAGCAATCAGCCCCAGCATTTT. The chain joins TRBV4-1 to TRBJ1-5; 8 nucleotides match TRBD1. Germline values: CDR1 MGHRA, CDR2 YSYEKL. This CDR3 region has 15 residues. J was trimmed by 0 bases and V by 4 bases; bases with no gene match: 2.

The chain combines TRBV6-6 with TRBJ2-2; TRBD1 matches at 7 bases. This CDR3 contains 15 residues. V gave up 0 bases and J gave up 7 bases; unmatched junction bases: 5. Germline V gene data show CDR1 as MNHNY and CDR2 as SVGAGI (reference sequence). As DNA, the CDR3 is TGTGCCAGCAGTTACTCGACAGGGTCGGTCGGGGAGCTGTTTTTT. The encoded protein is CASSYSTGSVGELFF.

The V and J genes are TRBV29-1 and TRBJ1-5; no reliable D call. This CDR3 is 16 amino acids long. V was pared by 0 bases and J by 0 bases, with 12 bases between. Germline CDR1 SQVTM, CDR2 ANQGSEA. The DNA of the CDR3 is TGCAGCGTTGAAGATCTGGGAGGGAATAGCAATCAGCCCCAGCATTTT. Its protein is CSVEDLGGNSNQPQHF. The variable domain in full, completed from reference TRBV29-1 and TRBJ1-5, reads SAVISQKPSRDICQRGTSLTIQCQVDSQVTMMFWYRQQPGQSLTLIATANQGSEATYESGFVIDKFPISRPNLTFSTLTVSNMSPEDSSIYLCSVEDLGGNSNQPQHFGDGTRLSIL.

As regards this clone: The sample contains more than one DNA sequence encoding this CDR3. The chain is built from TRBV7-2 and TRBJ2-2, with unresolved D. V shed 1 base and J shed 1 base, with 4 bases lying between them. CDR1 SGHTA and CDR2 FQGNSA come from the germline V gene. This CDR3 comprises 14 residues. CDR3 DNA sequence: TGTGCCAGCAGCTTAGTAAGGAACACCGGGGAGCTGTTTTTT. As protein: CASSLVRNTGELFF.

The rearrangement joins TRBV30 to TRBJ2-7, with a weak D call TRBD2 (6 bases). The germline gives CDR1 GTSNPN, CDR2 SVGIG (reference sequence). V shed 3 bases and J shed 4 bases, with 13 bases lying between them. The CDR3 is 13 residues long. The DNA of the CDR3 is TGTGCCTGGAGCCTGGGGGGTCCGTACGAGCAGTACTTC. Translation: CAWSLGGPYEQYF.

This clone was detected only once. V is TRBV30 and J is TRBJ2-2; D may be TRBD1 or TRBD2 (5 bases each). CDR1 is GTSNPN and CDR2 is SVGIG in the germline V gene (reference sequence). V was clipped by 3 bases and J by 4 bases, with 15 bases between them. CDR3 length: 15 residues. CDR3 protein: CAWRTTGTATGELFF. Here the CDR3 DNA reads TGTGCCTGGAGAACGACCGGGACGGCCACCGGGGAGCTGTTTTTT.

The genes are TRBV2 and TRBJ1-1; possible D gene TRBD1, 5 bases. The CDR3 extends over 13 amino acids. The germline V gene has CDR1 SNHLY and CDR2 FYNNEI. V was clipped by 5 bases and J by 4 bases, with 11 bases between them. CDR3 bases: TGTGCCAGCAGTAGGGACGGGAGCACTGAAGCTTTCTTT. Its protein product is CASSRDGSTEAFF.

V gene TRBV19 combines with J gene TRBJ1-5, with 9 nucleotides matching TRBD1. In germline, CDR1 is LNHDA, CDR2 SQIVND (reference sequence). After removal of 8 bases from V and 3 bases from J, the junction contained 14 bases not matched to a gene. This CDR3 is 17 amino acids long. CDR3 sequence: CASSSQPGTGSNQPQHF. CDR3 coding DNA: TGTGCCAGTTCGTCCCAGCCCGGGACAGGGTCCAATCAGCCCCAGCATTTT.